Listed here are 7 T cell receptor beta chains from one sample, sequenced in a study of OX40 agonist ivuxolimab in advanced cancers. Clones were read by immunoSEQ multiplex PCR, and TCRdb kept only the in-frame ones, dropping some. The sample lists about 85,000 clones, around 87% seen once, with approximately 0.3% in the top ten. The input for sequencing was CD4+ or CD8+ T cells sorted from blood, taken in a trial of the OX40 agonist ivuxolimab. Receptors were obtained from an adult with an advanced solid tumor such as melanoma, head and neck, liver or kidney cancer.

The chain is built from TRBV19 and TRBJ1-5; possible D gene TRBD1, 5 bases. Looked up from germline, CDR1 is LNHDA and CDR2 is SQIVND (reference sequence). CDR3 size: 20 residues. The germline V and J ends were trimmed by 6 bases and 4 bases, with 31 bases remaining between them. The CDR3 loop is CASSHRQQGFRRLRNQPQHF. The CDR3 DNA is TGTGCCAGTAGCCATAGGCAGCAGGGATTCCGAAGGTTGCGAAATCAGCCCCAGCATTTT. Supplemented by reference TRBV19 and TRBJ1-5, the full variable domain reads DGGITQSPKYLFRKEGQNVTLSCEQNLNHDAMYWYRQDPGQGLRLIYYSQIVNDFQKGDIAEGYSVSREKKESFPLTVTSAQKNPTAFYLCASSHRQQGFRRLRNQPQHFGDGTRLSIL.

The V call is TRBV27, the J call TRBJ1-3; a possible D gene is TRBD1 (5 bases). CDR3 size: 14 residues. V was clipped by 6 bases and J by 4 bases, with 13 bases between them. Germline V gene data show CDR1 as MNHEY and CDR2 as SMNVEV (reference sequence). CDR3 nucleotide sequence: TGTGCCAGCAGCAAAACAGGTGTCGGAAACACCATATATTTT. It specifies CASSKTGVGNTIYF.

This chain joins TRBV5-1 and TRBJ1-1; D is uncertain. The CDR3 is made up of 14 amino acids. V gave up 1 base and J gave up 5 bases, with 12 bases separating them. Germline CDR1 SGHRS, CDR2 YFSETQ. The CDR3 nucleotides read TGCGCCAGCAGCTTGAGGGTCCCGGGGACTGAAGCTTTCTTT. Protein product: CASSLRVPGTEAFF. Full variable domain (outside the CDR3, taken from reference TRBV5-1 and TRBJ1-1): KAGVTQTPRYLIKTRGQQVTLSCSPISGHRSVSWYQQTPGQGLQFLFEYFSETQRNKGNFPGRFSGRQFSNSRSEMNVSTLELGDSALYLCASSLRVPGTEAFFGQGTRLTVV.

This clone was found a few times. The genes are TRBV6-6 and TRBJ2-2; D call uncertain. This CDR3 is 12 amino acids long. Germline assignment: CDR1 MNHNY and CDR2 SVGAGI (reference sequence). CDR3 DNA: TGTGCGACTGGGTTAGGCACCGGGGAGCTGTTTTTT. This encodes CATGLGTGELFF.

The chain has TRBV7-2 and TRBJ1-2; D possibly corresponds to TRBD1 (5 bases). Trimming cost V 1 base and J 7 bases, with 10 bases left between them. Germline assignment: CDR1 SGHTA and CDR2 FQGNSA. CDR3 length: 13 residues. The CDR3 spells CASSLVLRGGYTF. In DNA form, the CDR3 reads TGTGCCAGCAGCTTAGTTCTGAGGGGTGGCTACACCTTC.

The gene calls are TRBV11-2 and TRBJ2-3; 9 bases are a match to TRBD1. With 2 bases clipped from V and 5 bases from J, the junction kept 2 bases outside the gene matches. The CDR3 covers 14 residues. Germline lookup yields CDR1 SGHAT and CDR2 FQNNGV. This CDR3 reads CASSLTGGRDTQYF. CDR3 nucleotides: TGTGCCAGCAGCTTAACAGGGGGCCGAGATACGCAGTATTTT.

This clone is judged medium-sized. V is TRBV7-9 and J is TRBJ1-1; possibly TRBD1 for D (5 bases). The CDR3 is made up of 16 amino acids. V lost 1 base and J lost 1, with 13 bases in between. Germline V gives CDR1 SEHNR, CDR2 FQNEAQ (reference sequence). This CDR3 is CASSLGAGKRNTEAFF. The CDR3 region has the DNA TGTGCCAGCAGCTTAGGGGCAGGGAAACGGAACACTGAAGCTTTCTTT.